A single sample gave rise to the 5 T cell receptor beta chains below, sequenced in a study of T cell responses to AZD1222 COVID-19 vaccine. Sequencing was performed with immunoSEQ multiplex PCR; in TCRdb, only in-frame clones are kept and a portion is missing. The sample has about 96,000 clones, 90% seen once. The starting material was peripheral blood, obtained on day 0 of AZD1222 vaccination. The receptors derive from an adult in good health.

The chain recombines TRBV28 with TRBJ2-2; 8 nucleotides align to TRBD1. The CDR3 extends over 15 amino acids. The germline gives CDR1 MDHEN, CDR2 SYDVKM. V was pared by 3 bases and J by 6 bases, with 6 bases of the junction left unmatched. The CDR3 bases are TGTGCCAGCAGTTTCTTGACAGGGGTCGCCGGGGAGCTGTTTTTT. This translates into CASSFLTGVAGELFF.

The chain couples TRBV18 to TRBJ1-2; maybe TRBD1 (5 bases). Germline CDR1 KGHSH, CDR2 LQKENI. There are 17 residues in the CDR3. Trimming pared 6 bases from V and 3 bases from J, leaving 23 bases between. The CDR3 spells CASSPGTPDLGYYGYTF. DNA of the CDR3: TGTGCCAGCTCTCCCGGGACTCCAGACCTGGGGTACTATGGCTACACCTTC.

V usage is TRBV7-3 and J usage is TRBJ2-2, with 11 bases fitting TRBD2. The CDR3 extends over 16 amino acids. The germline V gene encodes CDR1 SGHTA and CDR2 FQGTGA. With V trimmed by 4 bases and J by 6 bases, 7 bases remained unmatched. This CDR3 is CASSYLAGGRAGELFF. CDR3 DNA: TGTGCCAGCAGCTACCTAGCGGGAGGACGCGCCGGGGAGCTGTTTTTT.

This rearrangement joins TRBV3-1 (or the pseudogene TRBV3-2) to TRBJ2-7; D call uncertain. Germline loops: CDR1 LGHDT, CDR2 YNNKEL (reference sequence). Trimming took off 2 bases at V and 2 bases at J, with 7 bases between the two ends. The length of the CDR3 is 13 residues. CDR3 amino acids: CASSQLDTYEQYF. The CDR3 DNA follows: TGTGCCAGCAGCCAACTCGACACCTACGAGCAGTACTTC.

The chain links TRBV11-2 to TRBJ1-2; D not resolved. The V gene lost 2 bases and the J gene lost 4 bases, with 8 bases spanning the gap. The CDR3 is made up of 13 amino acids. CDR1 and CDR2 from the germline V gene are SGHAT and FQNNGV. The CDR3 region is CASSLSPIYGYTF. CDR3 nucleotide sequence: TGTGCCAGCAGCTTAAGCCCGATCTATGGCTACACCTTC. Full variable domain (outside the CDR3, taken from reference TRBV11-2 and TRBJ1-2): EAGVAQSPRYKIIEKRQSVAFWCNPISGHATLYWYQQILGQGPKLLIQFQNNGVVDDSQLPKDRFSAERLKGVDSTLKIQPAKLEDSAVYLCASSLSPIYGYTFGSGTRLTVV.